This T cell receptor beta chain was documented in a study of shared clonotypes between healthy human individuals. Study details: CD4 naive cells filled three plates per donor, CD4 memory three, CD8 naive two and CD8 memory one.

V was shortened by 4 bases and J by 3 bases, with 3 bases between the two germline ends. The CDR3 extends over 12 amino acids. Germline values: CDR1 KGHSH, CDR2 LQKENI. Naive CD8 cells lacked CD45RO and underwent positive selection for CCR7, leaving out terminally differentiated effector memory CD45RA+ cells. Profiled with immunoSEQ multiplex PCR; TCRdb holds only in-frame clones, not every one. The sample lists just over 2,000,000 clones, approximately 94% occurring once. Sequenced: naive CD8+ T cells sorted from blood. The gene calls are TRBV18 and TRBJ2-2; no clear D gene. The receptor was isolated from a young man in good health. This CDR3 is CASSLDTGELFF. The CDR3 DNA is TGTGCCAGCTCACTAGACACCGGGGAGCTGTTTTTT.